In its sample, the clone carrying this T cell receptor beta chain was seen once. Compared with germline, one end of the junction differs, possibly owing to a read error. The data originate from a study of blood T cell repertoires in COVID-19. Overall study: Some COVID-19 samples were acute and others convalescent; all came from the United States, Italy and Spain. The cDNA or gDNA used as material had been derived from T cells, B-cell-depleted T cells, or PBMCs.

The CDR3 is made up of 13 amino acids. In the source study's methods: Estimation of nucleated cell counts was performed using reference gene primer amplification. TCRdb's table, derived via immunoSEQ multiplex PCR, lists solely in-frame clones and lacks some. That table supplies the V and J calls and clone size; D and trimming were determined from the DNA. Of about 100,000 clones in the sample, 91% are singletons; the top ten hold roughly 2%. The receptor was derived from a human donor with active COVID-19. The donor label of this sample is uncertain. The material sequenced was peripheral blood. This rearrangement joins TRBV12-3 or TRBV12-4 to TRBJ2-5; 7 positions agree with TRBD2. CDR3 sequence: CASSLTSQGTQYF. In nucleotides, the CDR3 is TGTGCCAGCAGTTTGACTAGCCAAGGGACCCAGTACTTC.